This T cell receptor (beta chain) was sequenced for a study of molecular identifiers for immune sequencing clone quantification listed by TCRdb under 2018. As for the study more broadly: For a replicate experiment, RNA from around 20,000 or 100,000 naive CD8 T cells was divided into five aliquots, and four of the five aliquots were sequenced. The study was a methods study using CD8 T cells to benchmark molecular-identifier clustering-based TCR repertoire sequencing (MIDCIRS) and TCR RNA copy counting. The paper's findings and limits, for the study overall: A single cell's worth of spiked-in Jurkat TCR RNA was reported detectable even among one million naive CD8 T cells. Highly expanded clone sizes could be underestimated because identical TCR molecules may share a barcode. In CMV-specific effector cells, over 98% of molecules were held by clones above 20 RNA copies, whereas under 1% of molecules were held by such clones in naive cells. When barcode sub-clustering was left out, chimeric consensus sequences inflated TCR diversity, with chimeras reaching as high as 47%. About 3 recovered TCR RNA copies per cell were obtained by modeling, versus about ten by digital PCR, implying a capture efficiency of 30% to 35%. Naive libraries contained spiked-in Jurkat TCR RNA (more than nine copies' worth), which is not part of the donor repertoire.

Libraries of naive CD8 T cells were built from anywhere between about 17,000 and 1,000,000 sorted cells, with 10%, 30% or 50% of the purified RNA used. Naive CD8 T cells were FACS-sorted as CD8+CD4-CCR7+CD45RA+ on a BD FACSAria II into RLT Plus buffer. To test detection sensitivity, Jurkat RNA equal to some 11 TCR copies was added to samples of roughly 17,000-1,100,000 naive CD8 T cells. Enrichment of CD8 T cells was performed with RosetteSep CD8+ T Cell Enrichment Cocktail and Ficoll-Paque, after which ACK red cell lysis was carried out. The sample holds many counts of this clonotype. This clone's antigen is unknown. No much larger clonotype is one base removed from it; base qualities were not supplied. The library was prepared using PCR. For sequencing, a NextSeq 500 was employed. Bulk TCR libraries were generated as previously described, with the TCR primers listed in Table S5 used. Purification of total RNA was performed with the Qiagen AllPrep DNA/RNA kit. Before any analysis, reads coming from multiple sequencing runs of the same library were combined into one pool. Per the source publication's procedure: Reads were retained only if an exact TCR constant sequence was present, and the retained reads were trimmed to 150 nt and grouped according to their 12-nt molecular barcodes. Reads within each barcode group were sub-clustered using a 15% Levenshtein threshold, and quality-weighted consensus sequences were constructed for each RNA molecule. Non-functional sequences were discarded, and so were lower-count sequences lying one edit away from another sequence. On the basis of fitting two negative binomial distributions, barcode sub-clusters with fewer than 20% of the maximum read count were discarded. TCRdb itself trimmed the public reads at Q25 with fastp, ran MiXCR and retained productive beta chains. All rows with the same CDR3 protein become a single entry with the most common DNA and genes. These V and J calls derive from TCRdb rather than the authors' analysis. In all, the sample holds tens of thousands of distinct CDR3 sequences, and roughly 25% of those were seen once. The top ten clones comprise approximately 0.78% of the sample.

Source material: naive CD8+ T cells from blood, with Jurkat cell RNA spiked in. The cell subset or site label, read with the paper, signifies: FACS-sorted CD8+CD4-CCR7+CD45RA+ naive T cells. This TCR was sampled from a human donor in good health. Some libraries in this study had Jurkat cell RNA spiked in.

The CDR3 reads CATSDRYSGAPGELFF. The sequenced DNA: TGTGCCACCAGTGACCGGTATTCGGGGGCCCCCGGGGAGCTGTTTTTT. The chain links TRBV24-1 with TRBJ2-2; the D match is possibly TRBD1 or TRBD2, with 6 bases aligned in each. V gives up 4 bases and J gives up 6 bases, and the segment between their germline ends measures 17 bases. Per the germline V gene, KGHDR is the CDR1 and SFDVKD is the CDR2. From cysteine to phenylalanine, the CDR3 is 16 amino acids long. Just the 48-base CDR3 DNA is kept, in frame starting at base 1.